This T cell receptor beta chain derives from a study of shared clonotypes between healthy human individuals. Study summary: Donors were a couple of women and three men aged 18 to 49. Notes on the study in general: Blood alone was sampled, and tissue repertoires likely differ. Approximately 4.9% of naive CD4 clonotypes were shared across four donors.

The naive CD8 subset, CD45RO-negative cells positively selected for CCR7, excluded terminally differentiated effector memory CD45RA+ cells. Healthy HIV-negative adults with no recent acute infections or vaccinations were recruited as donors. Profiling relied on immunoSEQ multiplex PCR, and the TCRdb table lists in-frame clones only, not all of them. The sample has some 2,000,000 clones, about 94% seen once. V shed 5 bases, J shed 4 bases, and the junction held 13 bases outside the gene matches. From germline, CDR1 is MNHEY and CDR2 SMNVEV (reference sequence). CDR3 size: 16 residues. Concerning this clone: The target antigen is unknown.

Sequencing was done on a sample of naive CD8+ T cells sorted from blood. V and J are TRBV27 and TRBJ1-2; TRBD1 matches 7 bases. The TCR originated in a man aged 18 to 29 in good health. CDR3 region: CASSPSIGQAVYGYTF. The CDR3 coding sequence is TGTGCCAGCAGTCCATCCATAGGACAGGCCGTCTATGGCTACACCTTC.